These T cell receptor beta chains were read from a single sample in a study of T cells in localized non-small cell lung cancer. TCRdb keeps only in-frame clones here, not all; method: immunoSEQ multiplex PCR. There are some 15,000 clones in the sample; about 80% occur only once, and roughly 29% lies in the top ten. Source: peripheral blood, taken before any cancer treatment. All receptors derive from a male donor aged 60 or over with stage I lung adenocarcinoma. The CDR3 runs from the conserved cysteine through the conserved F or W. D genes are given only for firm matches. Some rows have no size entry. The others give once, few or many, or a class for an expanded clone.

v_call	d_call	j_call	clone_size	cdr3_aa	cdr3_nt
TRBV5-6	-	TRBJ1-2	-	CANSLGPTGNYGYTF	TGTGCCAACAGCTTGGGGCCAACAGGAAACTATGGCTACACCTTC
TRBV7-7	TRBD2	TRBJ2-1	-	CASSLTGTSGSVEQFF	TGTGCTAGCAGCTTAACCGGGACTAGCGGGAGTGTTGAGCAGTTCTTC
TRBV28	TRBD1	TRBJ2-2	-	CASRWAGGLTGELFF	TGTGCCAGCAGATGGGCAGGGGGCCTCACCGGGGAGCTGTTTTTT
TRBV7-9	-	TRBJ1-3	once	CASSSNTGPRRAIYF	TGTGCCAGCAGCTCAAACACGGGACCCCGCCGCGCCATATATTTT
TRBV10-2	TRBD1	TRBJ1-1	few	CASKGQAGEGAFF	TGCGCCAGCAAGGGACAGGCCGGCGAAGGAGCTTTCTTT
TRBV2	-	TRBJ1-3	-	CASRPDLDSGNTIYF	TGTGCCAGCAGGCCCGACTTGGATTCTGGAAACACCATATATTTT
TRBV11-3	-	TRBJ2-1	-	CASSAPGSTNGQFF	TGTGCCAGCAGCGCTCCCGGGAGTACCAATGGGCAGTTCTTC
TRBV11-2	-	TRBJ1-2	-	CASSSSTGRYGYTF	TGTGCCAGCAGCTCGTCGACAGGACGCTATGGCTACACCTTC
TRBV11-2	TRBD2	TRBJ2-5	few	CASSPSTSGRETQYF	TGTGCCAGCAGCCCCTCGACTAGCGGGAGGGAGACCCAGTACTTC
TRBV7-8	TRBD2	TRBJ2-7	-	CASSLVGGGLGYEQYF	TGTGCCAGCAGCTTAGTTGGCGGGGGTCTAGGCTACGAGCAGTACTTC
TRBV7-2	TRBD2	TRBJ2-1	-	CASSGTSGGTSSYNEQFF	TGTGCCAGCAGCGGTACTAGCGGGGGGACGAGCTCCTACAATGAGCAGTTCTTC
TRBV6-5	-	TRBJ2-2	-	CASSPTGELFF	TGTGCCAGCAGTCCCACCGGGGAGCTGTTTTTT
TRBV7-2	TRBD2	TRBJ2-3	few	CASSLAIMTSGGEYF	TGTGCCAGCAGCTTAGCCATCATGACTAGCGGGGGCGAGTATTTT
TRBV18	-	TRBJ2-2	-	CASSSDSFTGELFF	TGTGCCAGCTCTTCCGACTCCTTCACCGGGGAGCTGTTTTTT
TRBV19	-	TRBJ1-4	-	CASSWGANEKLFF	TGTGCCAGCAGCTGGGGGGCTAATGAAAAACTGTTTTTT
TRBV5-8	-	TRBJ1-1	-	CASSRWGGTEAFF	TGTGCCAGCAGCCGGTGGGGGGGCACTGAAGCTTTCTTT
TRBV20-1	-	TRBJ1-1	-	CSARDSGGAFF	TGCAGTGCTAGAGATTCAGGAGGGGCTTTCTTT
TRBV27	-	TRBJ1-1	-	CASSSGWQNSEAFF	TGTGCCAGCAGTTCGGGGTGGCAGAATTCTGAAGCTTTCTTT
TRBV6-4	TRBD1	TRBJ1-2	medium-sized	CASSDTSQGIYGYTF	TGTGCCAGCAGTGACACATCACAGGGGATCTATGGCTACACCTTC
TRBV11-2	TRBD1	TRBJ1-6	-	CASSRDRGNNSPLHF	TGTGCCAGCAGCCGGGACAGGGGAAATAATTCACCCCTCCACTTT
TRBV6-5	-	TRBJ2-7	-	CASSSLAASSYEQYF	TGTGCCAGCAGTAGCCTCGCGGCAAGCTCCTACGAGCAGTACTTC
TRBV6-5	-	TRBJ2-7	-	CASSYQGSVHEQYF	TGTGCCAGCAGTTATCAGGGAAGTGTGCACGAGCAGTACTTC
TRBV28	-	TRBJ2-5	-	CASSTFQRGTQETQYF	TGTGCCAGCAGTACTTTCCAAAGGGGAACCCAAGAGACCCAGTACTTC
TRBV28	TRBD1	TRBJ1-1	-	CACETGLNTEAFF	TGTGCCTGTGAGACAGGGTTGAACACTGAAGCTTTCTTT
TRBV27	-	TRBJ1-5	-	CASSLYPPGGSNQPQHF	TGTGCCAGCAGTTTATACCCCCCGGGGGGTAGCAATCAGCCCCAGCATTTT
TRBV5-1	TRBD2	TRBJ2-6	-	CASSHTSGRATGANVLTF	TGCGCCAGCAGCCATACTAGCGGGAGGGCCACTGGGGCCAACGTCCTGACTTTC
TRBV18	-	TRBJ1-2	-	CASSPTESEDFTF	TGTGCCAGCTCACCAACAGAGTCGGAAGACTTCACCTTC
TRBV14	TRBD2	TRBJ2-1	once	CASSQVGGANLNNEQFF	TGTGCCAGCAGCCAAGTCGGGGGGGCCAACCTGAACAATGAGCAGTTCTTC
TRBV27	-	TRBJ1-2	-	CASSLGQHYYGYTF	TGTGCCAGCAGTTTAGGACAGCATTACTATGGCTACACCTTC
TRBV5-4	TRBD1	TRBJ2-7	-	CASSLGQGALEQYF	TGTGCCAGCAGCTTGGGGCAGGGGGCGCTCGAGCAGTACTTC
TRBV5-1	TRBD1	TRBJ2-2	-	CASSLVSPGGWTNTGELFF	TGCGCCAGCAGCTTGGTTTCTCCAGGGGGTTGGACGAACACCGGGGAGCTGTTTTTT
TRBV6-4	-	TRBJ1-1	-	CASSGRGRDTEAFF	TGTGCCAGCAGTGGGCGGGGCAGAGACACTGAAGCTTTCTTT
TRBV19	TRBD1	TRBJ2-5	-	CASSGRDSQETQYF	TGTGCCAGTAGTGGACGGGACAGCCAAGAGACCCAGTACTTC
TRBV9	-	TRBJ2-7	-	CASSVGRAAELYEQYF	TGTGCCAGCAGCGTCGGACGGGCAGCGGAGCTTTACGAGCAGTACTTC
TRBV29-1	TRBD2	TRBJ2-1	-	CSVAGGSAGAVNEQFF	TGCAGCGTTGCCGGGGGCTCAGCGGGAGCTGTCAATGAGCAGTTCTTC
TRBV5-6	-	TRBJ1-4	-	CASSLGATNEKLFF	TGTGCCAGCAGCTTAGGCGCAACTAATGAAAAACTGTTTTTT
TRBV10-3	-	TRBJ2-5	-	CAISVDRGTQETQYF	TGTGCCATCAGTGTGGATCGGGGGACCCAAGAGACCCAGTACTTC
TRBV20-1	-	TRBJ2-5	-	CSAPAPETQYF	TGCAGTGCTCCCGCCCCGGAGACCCAGTACTTC
TRBV7-2	TRBD2	TRBJ2-7	-	CASSLGALAGGYEQYF	TGTGCCAGCAGCTTAGGTGCACTAGCGGGAGGTTACGAGCAGTACTTC
TRBV18	TRBD1	TRBJ1-5	-	CASSKGADQPQHF	TGTGCCAGCTCAAAGGGGGCCGATCAGCCCCAGCATTTT
TRBV2	TRBD2	TRBJ2-5	-	CASSEAAPGGETQYF	TGTGCCAGCAGTGAAGCGGCGCCGGGGGGTGAGACCCAGTACTTC
TRBV25-1	-	TRBJ1-4	-	CASSDGEATNEKLFF	TGTGCCAGCAGTGATGGTGAGGCAACTAATGAAAAACTGTTTTTT
TRBV11-2	TRBD2	TRBJ2-3	-	CASRTSGGPSTDTQYF	TGTGCCAGCAGGACTAGCGGGGGGCCCAGCACAGATACGCAGTATTTT
TRBV9	TRBD2	TRBJ2-5	-	CASSVGAGVQETQYF	TGTGCCAGCAGCGTAGGAGCGGGGGTACAAGAGACCCAGTACTTC
TRBV4-3	TRBD1	TRBJ2-3	-	CASSHRDRAGTDTQYF	TGCGCCAGCAGCCATCGGGACAGGGCAGGCACAGATACGCAGTATTTT
TRBV12-5	-	TRBJ1-5	-	CASGSSDQPQHF	TGTGCTAGTGGCTCTAGCGATCAGCCCCAGCATTTT
TRBV7-9	TRBD2	TRBJ2-5	-	CASSPPALAGWETQYF	TGTGCCAGCAGCCCTCCAGCTCTAGCGGGGTGGGAGACCCAGTACTTC
TRBV6-1	TRBD2	TRBJ2-3	-	CASGLAGGDTQYF	TGTGCCAGTGGACTAGCGGGGGGAGATACGCAGTATTTT
TRBV9	-	TRBJ2-3	-	CASSVSTDTQYF	TGTGCCAGCAGCGTCAGCACAGATACGCAGTATTTT
TRBV6-1	-	TRBJ1-5	-	CASSFGTVGNQPQHF	TGTGCCAGCAGTTTTGGGACGGTAGGCAATCAGCCCCAGCATTTT
TRBV2	-	TRBJ2-6	few	CASSYYPPRGANVLTF	TGTGCCAGCAGTTATTATCCCCCGAGGGGGGCCAACGTCCTGACTTTC